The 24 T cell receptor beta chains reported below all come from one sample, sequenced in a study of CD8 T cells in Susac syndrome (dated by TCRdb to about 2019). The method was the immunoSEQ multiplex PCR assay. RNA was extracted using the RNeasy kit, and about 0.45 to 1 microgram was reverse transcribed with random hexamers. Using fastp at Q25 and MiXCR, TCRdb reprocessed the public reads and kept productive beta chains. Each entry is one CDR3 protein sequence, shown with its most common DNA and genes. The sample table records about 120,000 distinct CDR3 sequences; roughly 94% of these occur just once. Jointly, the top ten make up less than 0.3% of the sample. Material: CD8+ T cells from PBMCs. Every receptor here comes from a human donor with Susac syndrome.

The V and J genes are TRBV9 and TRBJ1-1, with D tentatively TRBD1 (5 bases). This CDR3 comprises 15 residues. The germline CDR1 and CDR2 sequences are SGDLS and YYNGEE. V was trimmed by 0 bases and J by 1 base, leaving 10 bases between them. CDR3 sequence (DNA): TGTGCCAGCAGCGTAGGGGGCAACCCGAACACTGAAGCTTTCTTT. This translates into CASSVGGNPNTEAFF. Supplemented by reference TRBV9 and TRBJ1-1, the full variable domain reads DSGVTQTPKHLITATGQRVTLRCSPRSGDLSVYWYQQSLDQGLQFLIQYYNGEERAKGNILERFSAQQFPDLHSELNLSSLELGDSALYFCASSVGGNPNTEAFFGQGTRLTVV.

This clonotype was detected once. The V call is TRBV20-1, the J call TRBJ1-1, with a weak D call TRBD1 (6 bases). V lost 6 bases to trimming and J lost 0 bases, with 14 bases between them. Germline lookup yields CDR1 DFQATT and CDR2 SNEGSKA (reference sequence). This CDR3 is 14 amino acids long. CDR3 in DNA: TGCAGTGCGGCCGATCGGACAGTGAACACTGAAGCTTTCTTT. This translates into CSAADRTVNTEAFF.

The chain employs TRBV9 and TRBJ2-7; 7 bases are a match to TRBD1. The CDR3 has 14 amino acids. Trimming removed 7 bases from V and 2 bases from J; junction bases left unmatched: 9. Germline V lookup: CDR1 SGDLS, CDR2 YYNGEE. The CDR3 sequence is CASAPSDRTYEQYF. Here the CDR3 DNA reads TGTGCCAGCGCTCCTTCGGACAGGACCTACGAGCAGTACTTC.

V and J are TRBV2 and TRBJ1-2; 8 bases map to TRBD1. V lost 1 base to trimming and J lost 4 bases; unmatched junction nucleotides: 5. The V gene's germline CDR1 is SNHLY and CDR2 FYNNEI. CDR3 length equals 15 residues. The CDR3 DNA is TGTGCCAGCAGTGAAGGAGACAGGGGTTTCTATGGCTACACCTTC. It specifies CASSEGDRGFYGYTF. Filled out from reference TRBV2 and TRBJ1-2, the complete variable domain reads EPEVTQTPSHQVTQMGQEVILRCVPISNHLYFYWYRQILGQKVEFLVSFYNNEISEKSEIFDDQFSVERPDGSNFTLKIRSTKLEDSAMYFCASSEGDRGFYGYTFGSGTRLTVV.

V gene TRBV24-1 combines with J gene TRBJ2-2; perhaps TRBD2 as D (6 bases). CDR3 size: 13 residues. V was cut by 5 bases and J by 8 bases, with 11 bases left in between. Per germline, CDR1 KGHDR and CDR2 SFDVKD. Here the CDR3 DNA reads TGTGCCACCAGTGGGGAGGTAGGAGGGGAGCTGTTTTTT. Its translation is CATSGEVGGELFF.

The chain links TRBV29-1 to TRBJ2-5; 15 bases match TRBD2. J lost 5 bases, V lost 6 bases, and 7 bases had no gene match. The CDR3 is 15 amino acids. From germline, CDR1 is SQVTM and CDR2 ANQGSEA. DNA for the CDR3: TGCAGCGTGAACGGACTAGCGGGGGGGCGGGAGACCCAGTACTTC. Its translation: CSVNGLAGGRETQYF.

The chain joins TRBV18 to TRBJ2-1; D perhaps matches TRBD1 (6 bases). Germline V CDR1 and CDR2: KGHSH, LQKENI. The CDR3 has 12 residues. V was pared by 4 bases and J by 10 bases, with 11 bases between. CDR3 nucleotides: TGTGCCAGCTCACTCGGACAGAGCGAGCAGTTCTTC. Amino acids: CASSLGQSEQFF. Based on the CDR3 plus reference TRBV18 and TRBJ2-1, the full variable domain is NAGVMQNPRHLVRRRGQEARLRCSPMKGHSHVYWYRQLPEEGLKFMVYLQKENIIDESGMPKERFSAEFPKEGPSILRIQQVVRGDSAAYFCASSLGQSEQFFGPGTRLTVL.

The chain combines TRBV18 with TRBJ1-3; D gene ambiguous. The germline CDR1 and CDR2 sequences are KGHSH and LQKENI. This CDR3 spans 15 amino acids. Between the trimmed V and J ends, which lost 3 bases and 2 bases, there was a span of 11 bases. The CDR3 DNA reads TGTGCCAGCTCACCGGAGAGACCCGCTGGAAACACCATATATTTT. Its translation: CASSPERPAGNTIYF.

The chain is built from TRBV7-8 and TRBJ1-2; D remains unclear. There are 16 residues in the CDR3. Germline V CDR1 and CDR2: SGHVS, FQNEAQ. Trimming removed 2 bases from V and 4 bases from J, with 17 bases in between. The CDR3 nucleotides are TGTGCCAGCAGCTTAACGACTCCGAACCCCCTCTATGGCTACACCTTC. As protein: CASSLTTPNPLYGYTF. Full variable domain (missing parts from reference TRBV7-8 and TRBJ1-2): GAGVSQSPRYKVAKRGQDVALRCDPISGHVSLFWYQQALGQGPEFLTYFQNEAQLDKSGLPSDRFFAERPEGSVSTLKIQRTQQEDSAVYLCASSLTTPNPLYGYTFGSGTRLTVV.

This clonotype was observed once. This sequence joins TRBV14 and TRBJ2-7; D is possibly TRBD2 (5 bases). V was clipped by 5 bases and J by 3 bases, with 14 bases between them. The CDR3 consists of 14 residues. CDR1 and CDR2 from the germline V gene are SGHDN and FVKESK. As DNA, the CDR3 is TGTGCCAGCAGCGCCCTGCTCGGGGTCTACGAGCAGTACTTC. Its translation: CASSALLGVYEQYF.

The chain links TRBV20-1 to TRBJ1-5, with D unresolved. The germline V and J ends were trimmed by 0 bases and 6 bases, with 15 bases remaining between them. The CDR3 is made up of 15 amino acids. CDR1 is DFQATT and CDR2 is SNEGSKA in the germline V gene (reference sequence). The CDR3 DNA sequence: TGCAGTGCTAGAGATCCTGACACCGCCGGTCAGCCCCAGCATTTT. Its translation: CSARDPDTAGQPQHF.

The chain's CDR3 is CSSSDRQGELSGYTF. As DNA, the CDR3 is TGCAGCTCCTCCGACCGGCAGGGGGAACTGTCTGGCTACACCTTC. The V gene is TRBV29-1, the J gene TRBJ1-2; 7 bases match TRBD1. Germline CDR1 SQVTM, CDR2 ANQGSEA. V was clipped by 8 bases and J by 7 bases; unmatched bases: 19. The CDR3 length is 15 residues.

The chain's CDR3 is CASSFEGLGAFF. The DNA of the CDR3 is TGTGCCAGCAGTTTCGAGGGGCTAGGGGCTTTCTTT. V usage is TRBV12-3 or TRBV12-4 and J usage is TRBJ1-1; tentatively, D is TRBD1 (5 bases). Trimming took off 3 bases at V and 11 bases at J, with 13 bases between the two ends. CDR3 length equals 12 residues.

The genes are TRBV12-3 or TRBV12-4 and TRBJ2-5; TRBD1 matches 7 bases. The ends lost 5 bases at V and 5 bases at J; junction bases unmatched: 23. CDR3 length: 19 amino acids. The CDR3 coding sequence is TGTGCCAGCAGTGCAGTGCCTCCCGGGACAGAGGATTTCGGGGAGACCCAGTACTTC. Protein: CASSAVPPGTEDFGETQYF.

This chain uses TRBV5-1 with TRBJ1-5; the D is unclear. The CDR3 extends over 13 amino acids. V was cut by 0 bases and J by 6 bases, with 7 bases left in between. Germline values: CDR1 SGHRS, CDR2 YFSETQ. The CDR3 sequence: CASSLGDSQPQHF. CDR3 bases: TGCGCCAGCAGCTTGGGTGACTCTCAGCCCCAGCATTTT. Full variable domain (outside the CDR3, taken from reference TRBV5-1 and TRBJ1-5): KAGVTQTPRYLIKTRGQQVTLSCSPISGHRSVSWYQQTPGQGLQFLFEYFSETQRNKGNFPGRFSGRQFSNSRSEMNVSTLELGDSALYLCASSLGDSQPQHFGDGTRLSIL.

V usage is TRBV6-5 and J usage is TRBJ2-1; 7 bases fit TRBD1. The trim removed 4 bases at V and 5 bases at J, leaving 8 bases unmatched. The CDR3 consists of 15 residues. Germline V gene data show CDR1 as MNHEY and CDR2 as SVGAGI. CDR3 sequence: CASSWRQGWNNEQFF. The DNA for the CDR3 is TGTGCCAGCAGTTGGCGACAGGGTTGGAACAATGAGCAGTTCTTC.

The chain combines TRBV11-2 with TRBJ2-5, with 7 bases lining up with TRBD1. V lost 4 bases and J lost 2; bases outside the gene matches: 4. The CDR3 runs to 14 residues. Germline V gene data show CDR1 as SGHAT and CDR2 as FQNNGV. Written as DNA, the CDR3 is TGTGCCAGCAGCTCCCAGGGGGTGCAAGAGACCCAGTACTTC. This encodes CASSSQGVQETQYF.

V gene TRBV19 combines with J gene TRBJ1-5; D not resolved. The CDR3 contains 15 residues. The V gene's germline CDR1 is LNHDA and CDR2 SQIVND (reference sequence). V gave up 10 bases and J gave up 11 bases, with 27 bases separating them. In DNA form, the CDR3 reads TGTGCCACTAACACCCCGGAGGAGGGAGCCGTGTCCCAGCATTTT. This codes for CATNTPEEGAVSQHF. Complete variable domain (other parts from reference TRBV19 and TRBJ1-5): DGGITQSPKYLFRKEGQNVTLSCEQNLNHDAMYWYRQDPGQGLRLIYYSQIVNDFQKGDIAEGYSVSREKKESFPLTVTSAQKNPTAFYLCATNTPEEGAVSQHFGDGTRLSIL.

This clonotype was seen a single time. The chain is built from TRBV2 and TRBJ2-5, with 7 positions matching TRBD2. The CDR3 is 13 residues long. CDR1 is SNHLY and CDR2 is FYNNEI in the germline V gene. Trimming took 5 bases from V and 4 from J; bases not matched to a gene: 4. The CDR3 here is CASSRLAGETQYF. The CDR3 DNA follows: TGTGCCAGCAGTCGACTAGCAGGAGAGACCCAGTACTTC.

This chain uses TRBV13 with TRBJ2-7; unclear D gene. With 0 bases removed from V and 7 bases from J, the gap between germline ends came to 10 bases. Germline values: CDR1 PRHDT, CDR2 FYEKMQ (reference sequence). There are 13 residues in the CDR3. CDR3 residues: CASSLGTDAEQYF. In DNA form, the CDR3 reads TGTGCCAGCAGCTTAGGGACCGATGCGGAGCAGTACTTC.

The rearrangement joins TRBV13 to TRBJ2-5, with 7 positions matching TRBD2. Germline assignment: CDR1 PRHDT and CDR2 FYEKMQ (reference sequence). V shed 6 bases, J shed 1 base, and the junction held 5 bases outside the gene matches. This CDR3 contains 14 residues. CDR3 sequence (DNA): TGTGCCAGCAGTCCTAGCGGCTTCCAAGAGACCCAGTACTTC. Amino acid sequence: CASSPSGFQETQYF.

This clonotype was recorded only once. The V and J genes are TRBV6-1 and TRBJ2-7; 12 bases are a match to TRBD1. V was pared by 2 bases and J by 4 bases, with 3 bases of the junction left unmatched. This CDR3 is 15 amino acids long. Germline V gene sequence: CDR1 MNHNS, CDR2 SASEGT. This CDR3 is CASSEWDRGLYEQYF. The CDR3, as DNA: TGTGCCAGCAGTGAATGGGACAGGGGGCTTTACGAGCAGTACTTC.

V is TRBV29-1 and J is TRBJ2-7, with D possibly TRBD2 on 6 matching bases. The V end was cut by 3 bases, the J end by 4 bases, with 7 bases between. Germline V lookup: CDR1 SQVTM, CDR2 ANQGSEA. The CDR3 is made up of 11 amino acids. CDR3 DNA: TGCAGCGTTGATGGGGGGTACGAGCAGTACTTC. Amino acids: CSVDGGYEQYF.

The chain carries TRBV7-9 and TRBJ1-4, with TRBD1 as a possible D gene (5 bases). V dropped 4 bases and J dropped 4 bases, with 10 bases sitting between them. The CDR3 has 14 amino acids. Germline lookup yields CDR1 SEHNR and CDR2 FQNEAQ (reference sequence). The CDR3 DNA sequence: TGTGCCAGCAGCTCGACAGAAAGTAATGAAAAACTGTTTTTT. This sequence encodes CASSSTESNEKLFF.